This T cell receptor beta chain emerged from a study of cytomegalovirus exposure and HLA in healthy donors. CDR3 length equals 14 residues. Germline CDR1 is KGHSH and CDR2 is LQKENI. V was cut by 2 bases and J by 1 base, with 8 bases left in between. Libraries were prepared by immunoSEQ multiplex PCR; TCRdb keeps only in-frame clonotypes and omits some of them. This sample has more than 55,000 clones, with roughly 92% found just once. This receptor was taken from a woman aged 18-29 years in good health and CMV-seronegative. Sequencing was carried out using PBMCs. V gene TRBV18 combines with J gene TRBJ1-1; perhaps TRBD1 as D (6 bases). In nucleotides, the CDR3 is TGTGCCAGCTCACCAGCCAGGGGGAACACTGAAGCTTTCTTT. Translated: CASSPARGNTEAFF.